These T cell receptor beta chains were read from a single sample in a study of blood T cell repertoires in COVID-19. Profiled with immunoSEQ multiplex PCR; TCRdb holds only in-frame clones, not every one. The data contain 250,000 or so clones, approximately 83% of them singletons. Sequencing input: peripheral blood. The receptors stem from an elderly man with acute or convalescent COVID-19. Each CDR3 is given with its conserved first and last residue. Each record gives: J gene, CDR3 length, V gene, CDR3 protein.

TRBJ1-1,13,TRBV10-2,CASSLAPGTEAFF
TRBJ1-3,15,TRBV28,CASSSGGPSGNTIYF
TRBJ2-2,16,TRBV5-1,CASSLGLAVNTGELFF
TRBJ1-2,15,TRBV18,CASSGIAGASTGYTF
TRBJ1-2,14,TRBV6-5,CASSPQIANYGYTF
TRBJ1-6,17,TRBV19,CASSIGGASSYNSPLHF
TRBJ1-1,14,TRBV19,CASSIVRVNTEAFF
TRBJ2-6,15,TRBV2,CASSDEGTGANVLTF
TRBJ2-6,18,TRBV28,CASSLWANRHSGANVLTF
TRBJ1-2,14,TRBV5-1,CASSFLQGVYGYTF
TRBJ2-1,15,TRBV24-1,CATSRAGGNYNEQFF
TRBJ1-4,14,TRBV19,CASSIREANEKLFF
TRBJ1-2,13,TRBV27,CASTTWGGVSYTF
TRBJ1-1,14,TRBV21-1,CASSNGQVNTEAFF
TRBJ2-7,16,TRBV19,CASSSRSGTRSYEQYF
TRBJ2-7,16,TRBV19,CASSIGDRLALREQYF
TRBJ1-2,12,TRBV7-2,CASSPRKGQENF
TRBJ1-3,14,TRBV5-1,CASSSDRVGNTIYF
TRBJ2-3,17,TRBV2,CASRGAGLAGFTDTQYF
TRBJ2-2,16,TRBV9,CASSVVASGHTGELFF